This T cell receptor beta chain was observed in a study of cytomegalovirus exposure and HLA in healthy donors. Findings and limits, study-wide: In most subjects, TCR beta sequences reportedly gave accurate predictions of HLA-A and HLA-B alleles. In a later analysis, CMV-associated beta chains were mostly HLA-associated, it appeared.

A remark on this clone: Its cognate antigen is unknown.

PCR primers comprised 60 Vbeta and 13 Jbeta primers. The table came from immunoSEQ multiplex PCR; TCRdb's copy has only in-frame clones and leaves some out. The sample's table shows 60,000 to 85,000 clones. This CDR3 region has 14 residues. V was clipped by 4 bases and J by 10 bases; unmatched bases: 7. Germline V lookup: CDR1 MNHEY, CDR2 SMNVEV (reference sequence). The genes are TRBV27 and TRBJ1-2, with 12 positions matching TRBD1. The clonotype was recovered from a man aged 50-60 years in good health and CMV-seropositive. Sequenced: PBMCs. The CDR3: CASSSGTGGKDYTF. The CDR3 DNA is TGTGCCAGCAGTTCCGGGACAGGGGGCAAGGACTACACCTTC.